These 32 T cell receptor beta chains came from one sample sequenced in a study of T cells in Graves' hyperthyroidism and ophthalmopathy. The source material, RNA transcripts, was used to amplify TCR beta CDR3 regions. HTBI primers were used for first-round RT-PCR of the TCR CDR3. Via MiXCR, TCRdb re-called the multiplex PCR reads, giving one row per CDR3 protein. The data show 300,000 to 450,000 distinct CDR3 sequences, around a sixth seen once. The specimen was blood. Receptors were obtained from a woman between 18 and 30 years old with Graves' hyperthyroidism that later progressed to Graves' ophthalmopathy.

In DNA form, the CDR3 reads TGTGCCATCAGAGACCCTCGGAGGTCTTATGGAGAGACCCAGTACTTC. Amino acids: CAIRDPRRSYGETQYF. This chain links TRBV10-3 with TRBJ2-5; TRBD2 might be the D (5 bases). Germline CDR1 is ENHRY and CDR2 is SYGVKD. V lost 6 bases and J 4 bases, leaving 21 bases between the germline ends. This CDR3 has 16 residues.

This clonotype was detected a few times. The CDR3 loop is CASSSAPGTGQETQYF. CDR3 nucleotide sequence: TGCGCCAGCAGCTCTGCACCCGGGACAGGTCAAGAGACCCAGTACTTC. The chain uses TRBV5-1 and TRBJ2-5; 8 bases are shared with TRBD1. The CDR3 contains 16 residues. CDR1 is SGHRS and CDR2 is YFSETQ in the germline V gene. The junction had 9 bases not matched to a gene; V was cut back by 3 bases and J by 2 bases. The entire variable domain, with the rest obtained from reference TRBV5-1 and TRBJ2-5, is as follows: KAGVTQTPRYLIKTRGQQVTLSCSPISGHRSVSWYQQTPGQGLQFLFEYFSETQRNKGNFPGRFSGRQFSNSRSEMNVSTLELGDSALYLCASSSAPGTGQETQYFGPGTRLLVL.

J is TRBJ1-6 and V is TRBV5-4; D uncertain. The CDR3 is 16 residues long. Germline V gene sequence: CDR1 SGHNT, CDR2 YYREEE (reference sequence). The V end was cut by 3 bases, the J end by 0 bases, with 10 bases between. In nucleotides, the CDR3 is TGTGCCAGCAGCTCCTGCGGGGACTCCTATAATTCACCCCTCCACTTT. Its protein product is CASSSCGDSYNSPLHF. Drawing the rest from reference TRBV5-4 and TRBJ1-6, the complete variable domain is ETGVTQSPTHLIKTRGQQVTLRCSSQSGHNTVSWYQQALGQGPQFIFQYYREEENGRGNFPPRFSGLQFPNYSSELNVNALELDDSALYLCASSSCGDSYNSPLHFGNGTRLTVT.

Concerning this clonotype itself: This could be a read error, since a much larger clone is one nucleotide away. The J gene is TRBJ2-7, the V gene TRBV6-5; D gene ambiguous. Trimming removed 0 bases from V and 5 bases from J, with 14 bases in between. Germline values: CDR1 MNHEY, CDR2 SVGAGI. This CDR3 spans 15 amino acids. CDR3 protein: CASSYSRNTQHEQYF. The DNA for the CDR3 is TGTGCCAGCAGTTACTCGAGGAACACCCAACACGAGCAGTACTTC.

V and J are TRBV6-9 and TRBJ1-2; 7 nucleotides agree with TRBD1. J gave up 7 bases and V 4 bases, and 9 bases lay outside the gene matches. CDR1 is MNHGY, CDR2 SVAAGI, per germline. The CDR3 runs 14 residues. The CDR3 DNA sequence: TGTGCCAGCAGTTCAGGGCCGACAGGGAGTGGCTACACCTTC. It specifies CASSSGPTGSGYTF.

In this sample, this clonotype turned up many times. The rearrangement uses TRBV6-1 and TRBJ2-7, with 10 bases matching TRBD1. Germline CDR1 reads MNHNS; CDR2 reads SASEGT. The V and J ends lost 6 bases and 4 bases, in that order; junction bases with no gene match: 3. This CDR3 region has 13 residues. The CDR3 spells CASRRQGAYEQYF. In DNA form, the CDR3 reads TGTGCCAGCAGGCGACAGGGGGCGTACGAGCAGTACTTC.

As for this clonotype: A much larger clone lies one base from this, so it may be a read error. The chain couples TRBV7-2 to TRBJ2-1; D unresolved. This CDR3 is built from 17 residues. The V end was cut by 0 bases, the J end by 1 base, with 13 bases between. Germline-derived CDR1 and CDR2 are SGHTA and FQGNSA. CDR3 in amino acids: CASSLATCGVSYNEQFF. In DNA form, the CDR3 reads TGTGCCAGCAGCTTAGCCACTTGTGGGGTTTCCTACAATGAGCAGTTCTTC. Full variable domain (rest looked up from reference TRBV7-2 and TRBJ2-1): GAGVSQSPSNKVTEKGKDVELRCDPISGHTALYWYRQSLGQGLEFLIYFQGNSAPDKSGLPSDRFSAERTGGSVSTLTIQRTQQEDSAVYLCASSLATCGVSYNEQFFGPGTRLTVL.

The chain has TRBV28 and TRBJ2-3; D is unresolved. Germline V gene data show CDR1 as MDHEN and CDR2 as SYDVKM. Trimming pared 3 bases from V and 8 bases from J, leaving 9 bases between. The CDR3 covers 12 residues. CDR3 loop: CASSLKPLTQYF. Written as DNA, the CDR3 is TGTGCCAGCAGTTTGAAGCCCCTTACGCAGTATTTT.

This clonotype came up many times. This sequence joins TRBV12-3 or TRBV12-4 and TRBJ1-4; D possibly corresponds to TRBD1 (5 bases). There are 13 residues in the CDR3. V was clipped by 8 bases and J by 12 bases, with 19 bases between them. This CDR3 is CASGTGALNELFF. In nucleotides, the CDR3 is TGTGCCAGCGGAACCGGGGCTTTAAATGAACTGTTTTTT.

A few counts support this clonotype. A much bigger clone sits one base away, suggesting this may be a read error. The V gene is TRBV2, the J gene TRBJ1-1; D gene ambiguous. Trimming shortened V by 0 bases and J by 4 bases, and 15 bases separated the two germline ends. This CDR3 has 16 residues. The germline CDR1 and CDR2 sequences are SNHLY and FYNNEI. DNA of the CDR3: TGTGCCAGCAGTGAAGCGAAAGTTGTCCAGACCACTGAAGCTTTCTTT. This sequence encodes CASSEAKVVQTTEAFF.

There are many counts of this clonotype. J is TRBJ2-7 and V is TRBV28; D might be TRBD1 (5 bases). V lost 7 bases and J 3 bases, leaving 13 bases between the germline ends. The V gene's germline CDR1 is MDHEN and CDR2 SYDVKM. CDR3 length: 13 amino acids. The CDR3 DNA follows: TGTGCCAGCACCAAGGGGTCGGACTACGAGCAGTACTTC. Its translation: CASTKGSDYEQYF.

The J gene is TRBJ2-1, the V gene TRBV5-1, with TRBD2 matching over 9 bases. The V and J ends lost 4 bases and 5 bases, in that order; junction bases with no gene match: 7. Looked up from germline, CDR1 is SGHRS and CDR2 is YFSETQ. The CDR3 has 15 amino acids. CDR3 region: CASSRGREGHNEQFF. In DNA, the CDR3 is TGCGCCAGCAGCCGAGGGCGGGAGGGCCACAATGAGCAGTTCTTC.

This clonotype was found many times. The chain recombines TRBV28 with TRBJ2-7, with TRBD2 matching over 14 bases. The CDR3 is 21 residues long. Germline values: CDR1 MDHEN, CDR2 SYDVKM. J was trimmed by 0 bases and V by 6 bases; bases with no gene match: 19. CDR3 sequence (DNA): TGTGCCAGCAGCCTTGAATCCCCCGGGACTAGCGGGAGAGTGGTCTCCTACGAGCAGTACTTC. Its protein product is CASSLESPGTSGRVVSYEQYF.

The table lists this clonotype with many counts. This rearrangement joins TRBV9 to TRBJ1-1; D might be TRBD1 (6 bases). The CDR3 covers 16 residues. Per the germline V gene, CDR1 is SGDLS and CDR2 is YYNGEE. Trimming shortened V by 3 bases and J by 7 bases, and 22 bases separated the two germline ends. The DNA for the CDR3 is TGTGCCAGCAGCGAGAGGGAATACCAGGGGTTGAGTGAAGCTTTCTTT. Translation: CASSEREYQGLSEAFF.

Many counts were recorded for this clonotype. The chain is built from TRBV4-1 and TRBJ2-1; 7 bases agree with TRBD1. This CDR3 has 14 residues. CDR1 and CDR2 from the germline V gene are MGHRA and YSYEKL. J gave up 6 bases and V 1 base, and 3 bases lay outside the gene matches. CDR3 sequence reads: CASSQGPGGNEQFF. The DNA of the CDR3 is TGCGCCAGCAGCCAAGGGCCAGGGGGCAATGAGCAGTTCTTC.

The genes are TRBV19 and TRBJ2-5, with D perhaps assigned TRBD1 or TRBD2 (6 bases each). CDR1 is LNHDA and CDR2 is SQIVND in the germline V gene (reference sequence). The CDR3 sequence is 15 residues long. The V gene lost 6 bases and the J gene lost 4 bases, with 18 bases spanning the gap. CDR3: CASRGASDLGETQYF. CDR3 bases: TGTGCCAGTAGGGGGGCTAGCGACCTCGGAGAGACCCAGTACTTC.

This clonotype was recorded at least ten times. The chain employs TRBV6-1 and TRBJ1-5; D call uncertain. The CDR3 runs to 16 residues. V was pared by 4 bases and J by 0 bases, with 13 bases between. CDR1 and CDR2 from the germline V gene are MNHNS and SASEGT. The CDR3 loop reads CASSAYTPYSNQPQHF. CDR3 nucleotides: TGTGCCAGCAGTGCTTACACACCGTATAGCAATCAGCCCCAGCATTTT.

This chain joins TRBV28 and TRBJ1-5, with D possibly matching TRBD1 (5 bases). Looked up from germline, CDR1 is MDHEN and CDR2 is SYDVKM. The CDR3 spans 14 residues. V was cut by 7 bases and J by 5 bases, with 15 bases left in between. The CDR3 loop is CASTLQGAYQPQHF. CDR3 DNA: TGTGCCAGCACACTGCAGGGAGCATATCAGCCCCAGCATTTT.

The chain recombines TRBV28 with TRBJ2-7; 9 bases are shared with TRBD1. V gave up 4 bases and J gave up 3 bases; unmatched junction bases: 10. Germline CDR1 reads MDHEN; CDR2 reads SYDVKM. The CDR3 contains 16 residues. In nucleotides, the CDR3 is TGTGCCAGCAGTTCTCCCGGGACAGGGTCGCTCTACGAGCAGTACTTC. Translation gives CASSSPGTGSLYEQYF.

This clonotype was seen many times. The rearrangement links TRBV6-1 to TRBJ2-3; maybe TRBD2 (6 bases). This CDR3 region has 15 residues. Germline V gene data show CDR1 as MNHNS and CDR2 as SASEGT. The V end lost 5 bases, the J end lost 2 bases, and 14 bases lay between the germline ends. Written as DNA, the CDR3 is TGTGCCAGCAGTCCCCAGGGAGGAGACACAGATACGCAGTATTTT. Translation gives CASSPQGGDTDTQYF.

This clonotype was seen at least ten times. This chain's CDR3 is CATSRDNYGYTF. The CDR3 region has the DNA TGTGCCACCAGCAGAGATAACTATGGCTACACCTTC. The chain is built from TRBV15 and TRBJ1-2, with D uncertain. The CDR3 sequence is 12 residues long. Germline CDR1 is LNHNV and CDR2 is YYDKDF (reference sequence). The V and J ends lost 0 bases and 1 base respectively, with 0 bases between them.

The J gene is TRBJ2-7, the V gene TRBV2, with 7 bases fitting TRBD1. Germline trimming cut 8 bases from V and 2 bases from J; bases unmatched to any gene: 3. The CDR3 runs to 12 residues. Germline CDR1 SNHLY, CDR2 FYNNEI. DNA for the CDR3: TGTGCCAGCGGACAGGAGACCTACGAGCAGTACTTC. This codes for CASGQETYEQYF.

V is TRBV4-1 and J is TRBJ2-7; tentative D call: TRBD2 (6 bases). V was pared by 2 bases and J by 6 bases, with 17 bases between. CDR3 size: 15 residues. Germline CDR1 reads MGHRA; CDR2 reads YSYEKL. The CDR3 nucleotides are TGCGCCAGCAGCCAAACCGGGACTCCCCCATCCGAGCAGTACTTC. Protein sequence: CASSQTGTPPSEQYF.

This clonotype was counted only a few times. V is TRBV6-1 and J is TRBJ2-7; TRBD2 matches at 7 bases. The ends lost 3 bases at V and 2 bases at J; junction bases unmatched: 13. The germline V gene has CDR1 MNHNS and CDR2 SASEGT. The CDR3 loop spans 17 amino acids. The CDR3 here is CASSETLAGYRPYEQYF. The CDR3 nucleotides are TGTGCCAGCAGTGAGACCTTAGCGGGTTACCGTCCCTACGAGCAGTACTTC.

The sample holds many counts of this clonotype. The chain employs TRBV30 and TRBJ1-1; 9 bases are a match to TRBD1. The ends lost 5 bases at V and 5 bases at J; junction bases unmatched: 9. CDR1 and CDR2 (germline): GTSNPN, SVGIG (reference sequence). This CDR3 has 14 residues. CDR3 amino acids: CAWVPGTGRTEAFF. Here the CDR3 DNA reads TGTGCCTGGGTACCTGGGACAGGGAGGACTGAAGCTTTCTTT.

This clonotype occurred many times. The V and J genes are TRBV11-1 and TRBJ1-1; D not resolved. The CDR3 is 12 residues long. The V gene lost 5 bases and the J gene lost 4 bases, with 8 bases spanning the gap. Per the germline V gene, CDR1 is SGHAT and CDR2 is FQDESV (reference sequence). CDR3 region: CASSLFGTEAFF. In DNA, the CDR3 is TGTGCCAGCAGCCTGTTTGGCACTGAAGCTTTCTTT.

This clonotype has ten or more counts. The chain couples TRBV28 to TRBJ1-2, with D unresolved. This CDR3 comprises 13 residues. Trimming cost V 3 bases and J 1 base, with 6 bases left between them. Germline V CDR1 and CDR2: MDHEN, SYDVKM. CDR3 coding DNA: TGTGCCAGCAGTTTCGGCGATAACTATGGCTACACCTTC. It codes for CASSFGDNYGYTF.

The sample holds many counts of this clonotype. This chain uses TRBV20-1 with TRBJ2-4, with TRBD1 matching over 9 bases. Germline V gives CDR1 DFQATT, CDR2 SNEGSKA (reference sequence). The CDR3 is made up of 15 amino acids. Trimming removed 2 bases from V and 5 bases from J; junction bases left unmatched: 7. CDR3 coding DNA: TGCAGTGCTAGACGTCTTCGGACAGGGGAAAACATTCAGTACTTC. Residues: CSARRLRTGENIQYF.

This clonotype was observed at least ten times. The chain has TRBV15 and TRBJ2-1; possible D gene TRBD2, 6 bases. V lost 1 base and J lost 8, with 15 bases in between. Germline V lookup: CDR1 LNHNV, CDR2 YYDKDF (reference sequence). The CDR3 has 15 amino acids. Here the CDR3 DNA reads TGTGCCACCAGCAGAGGGGACTCCCCTGCCCATGAGCAGTTCTTC. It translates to CATSRGDSPAHEQFF.

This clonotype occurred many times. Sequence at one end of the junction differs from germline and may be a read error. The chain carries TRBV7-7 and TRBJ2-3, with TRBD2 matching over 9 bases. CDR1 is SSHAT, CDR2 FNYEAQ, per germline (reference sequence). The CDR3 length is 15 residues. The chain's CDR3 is CASRPSGTNTDTQYF. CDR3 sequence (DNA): TGTGCTAGCAGACCTAGCGGGACCAACACAGATACGCAGTATTTT.

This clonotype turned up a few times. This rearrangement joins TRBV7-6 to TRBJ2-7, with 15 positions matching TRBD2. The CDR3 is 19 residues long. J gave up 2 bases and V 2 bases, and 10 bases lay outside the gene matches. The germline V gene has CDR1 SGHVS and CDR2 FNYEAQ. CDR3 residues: CASSLPWTSGRAVAYEQYF. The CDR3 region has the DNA TGTGCCAGCAGCTTACCCTGGACTAGCGGGAGGGCCGTCGCCTACGAGCAGTACTTC.

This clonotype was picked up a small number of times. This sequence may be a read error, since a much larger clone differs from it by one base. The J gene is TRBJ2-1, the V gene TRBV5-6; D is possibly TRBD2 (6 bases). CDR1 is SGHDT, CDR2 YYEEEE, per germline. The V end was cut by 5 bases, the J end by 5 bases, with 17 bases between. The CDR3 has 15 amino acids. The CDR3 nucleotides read TGTGCCAGCAGTCGATTAGACGGGGGTCACAATGAGCAGTTCTTC. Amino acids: CASSRLDGGHNEQFF.